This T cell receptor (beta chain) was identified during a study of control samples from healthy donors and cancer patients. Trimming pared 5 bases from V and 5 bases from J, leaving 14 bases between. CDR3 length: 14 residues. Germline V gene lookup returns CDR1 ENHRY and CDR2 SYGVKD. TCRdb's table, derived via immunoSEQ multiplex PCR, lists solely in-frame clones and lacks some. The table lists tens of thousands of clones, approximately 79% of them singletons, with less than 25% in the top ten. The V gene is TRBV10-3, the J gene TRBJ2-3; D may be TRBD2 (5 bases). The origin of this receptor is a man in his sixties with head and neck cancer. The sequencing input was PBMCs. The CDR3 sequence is CAISLGVDEDTQYF. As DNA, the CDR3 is TGTGCCATCAGTCTCGGGGTAGACGAAGATACGCAGTATTTT.